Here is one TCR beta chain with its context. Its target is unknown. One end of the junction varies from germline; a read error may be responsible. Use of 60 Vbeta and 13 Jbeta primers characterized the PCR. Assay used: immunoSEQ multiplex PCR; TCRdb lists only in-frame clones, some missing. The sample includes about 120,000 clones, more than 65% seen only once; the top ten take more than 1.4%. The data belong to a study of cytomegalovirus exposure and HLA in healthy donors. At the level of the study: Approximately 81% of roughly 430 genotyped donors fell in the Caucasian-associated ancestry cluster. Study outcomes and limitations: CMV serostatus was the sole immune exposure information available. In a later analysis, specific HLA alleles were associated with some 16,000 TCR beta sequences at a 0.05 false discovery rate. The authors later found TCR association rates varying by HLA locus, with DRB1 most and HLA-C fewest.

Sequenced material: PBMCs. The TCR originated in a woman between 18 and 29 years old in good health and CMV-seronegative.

This chain's CDR3 is CASSLKGQSSSGANGLTF. The CDR3 DNA follows: TGCGCCAGCAGCTTAAAGGGACAGTCCTCCTCTGGGGCCAACGGCCTGACTTTC. The genes are TRBV5-1 and TRBJ2-6, with 7 positions matching TRBD1. Germline V gives CDR1 SGHRS, CDR2 YFSETQ. The CDR3 contains 18 residues.